A selection of T cell receptor beta chains follows, all from one sample in a study of blood T cell repertoires in COVID-19. TCRdb keeps only in-frame clones here, not all; method: immunoSEQ multiplex PCR. The sample consists of around 70,000 clones, more than 85% of them appearing once. The sequencing sample was made of peripheral blood. These receptors originate from a man aged 50-59 years with COVID-19, enrolled during active disease. Both conserved end residues are trimmed from each CDR3. Fields, in order: CDR3 length, V gene, CDR3 protein.

>16|TRBV23-1
ASPCGTAHLTSTDTQY
>12|TRBV19
ASSPGQGTDTQY
>9|TRBV7-8
ASSFRYEQY
>10|TRBV6-5
ASRAGTYEQY
>13|TRBV19
ASSSVSSLRDTQY
>14|TRBV18
ASSPGTGAANTEAF
>13|TRBV6-5
ASNPTTTGNTEAF
>12|TRBV19
ASRNGQGVTEAF
>13|TRBV5-1
ASSLTGLGGNTIY
>13|TRBV5-1
ASRTTGAGTDTQY
>16|TRBV23-1
ASSHRPGQGVGTGELF
>13|TRBV9
ASSVVGGNAAEQY
>13|TRBV19
ASTPGQGSNQPQH
>13|TRBV19
ASRITGLDYNEQF
>14|TRBV5-1
ASSLDQRGTDYGYT
>13|TRBV19
ASSIPGTDTGELF
>13|TRBV7-9
ASSETGASGNTIY
>11|TRBV2
ASSRDRETEAF
>12|TRBV11-3
ASSSGGSTDTQY
>14|TRBV11-2
ASSFSVQVAKNIQY
>10|TRBV9
ASSQDSYGYT
>11|TRBV7-9
ASSLQSGDTQY
>13|TRBV9
ASSAGLAGEETQY
>10|TRBV19
ASSPRGEPQH
>12|TRBV6-2/TRBV6-3
ASSYYGRTYEQY
>11|TRBV15
ATSLDRGGRAF
>14|TRBV5-1
ASSLEVGAMNTEAF
>12|TRBV28
ASTVTGLNTEAF
>12|TRBV3-1/TRBV3-2
ASSHSGGKETQY
>15|TRBV4-1
ASSRFRDRGRLETQY
>11|TRBV30
AWSPDSLGLAF
>12|TRBV5-1
ASSPMGGDSPLH
>14|TRBV5-8
ASSLDQGASTGELF
>12|TRBV28
ASSPPAGLYEQY
>13|TRBV7-9
ASSLVQGSADTQY
>12|TRBV19
ASSRAGMNTEAF
>15|TRBV27
ASSLFMRTGSTDTQY
>11|TRBV5-1
ASSEFKNTEAF
>11|TRBV5-1
ASSLGDSYGYT
>12|TRBV30
AWSPTTGSQEAF
>14|TRBV7-6
ASSSYSGASNNEQF
>13|TRBV5-4
ASSETGSGTGELF
>13|TRBV7-3
ASSLMGTSTDTQY
>15|TRBV7-8
ASSLMRHLSGANVLT
>13|TRBV5-1
ASSRITGERDEQF
>12|TRBV20-1
SASRREGVDTQY
>13|TRBV6-2/TRBV6-3
ASSSLGGGDYEQY